These T cell receptor beta chains were read from a single sample in a study of T-cell reconstitution after alpha-beta-depleted transplantation in children. TCRdb ran MiXCR on the PCR reads and lists one entry per CDR3 protein. This table has about 540,000 distinct CDR3 sequences, 20% to 30% appearing once. The sample consisted of PBMCs, taken before TCRalphabeta/CD19-depleted stem cell transplant. The receptors come from a boy younger than two with Wiskott-Aldrich syndrome, due to receive a stem cell transplant. Both conserved end residues are part of each CDR3. A D gene is named only where the DNA matches it firmly. Clone size appears in some rows only: once, few, many, or a class for an expanded clone.

DNA: TGTGCCAGCAGCTCAATGGGCCCCACTGAAGCTTTCTTT; CDR3: CASSSMGPTEAFF; V: TRBV7-2; J: TRBJ1-1; D: -; size: few
DNA: TGTGCCAGCTCACCCGGGGGGAACTCTGAAGCTTTCTTT; CDR3: CASSPGGNSEAFF; V: TRBV18; J: TRBJ1-1; D: -; size: -
DNA: TGTGCCAGCAGTACGGACGGGAGATATGGCTACACCTTC; CDR3: CASSTDGRYGYTF; V: TRBV2; J: TRBJ1-2; D: -; size: -
DNA: TGCGCCAGCAGGAGTGGACTAGCGGGAACGAGGACAGATACGCAGTATTTT; CDR3: CASRSGLAGTRTDTQYF; V: TRBV5-1; J: TRBJ2-3; D: TRBD2; size: few
DNA: TGTGCCTGGAGTGTTAATAGGCCGCCCTACGAGCAGTACTTC; CDR3: CAWSVNRPPYEQYF; V: TRBV30; J: TRBJ2-7; D: -; size: -
DNA: TGCGCCAGCAGCCCTGCACAACAGGGGGCCGGGGAGCTGTTTTTT; CDR3: CASSPAQQGAGELFF; V: TRBV5-1; J: TRBJ2-2; D: TRBD1; size: few
DNA: TGCGCCAGCAAACCGGGACAGATGAACACTGAAGCTTTCTTT; CDR3: CASKPGQMNTEAFF; V: TRBV10-2; J: TRBJ1-1; D: TRBD1; size: -
DNA: TGCAGTGCTAGAGTGGCAGGTGGCTCCTACGAGCAGTACTTC; CDR3: CSARVAGGSYEQYF; V: TRBV20-1; J: TRBJ2-7; D: -; size: few
DNA: TGTGCCAGCAGTGTGGTTTCGGGCAATCAGCCCCAGCATTTT; CDR3: CASSVVSGNQPQHF; V: TRBV7-2; J: TRBJ1-5; D: -; size: -
DNA: TGCAGCGTTCGTCGAGCTTTTTCTGAGCAGTTCTTC; CDR3: CSVRRAFSEQFF; V: TRBV29-1; J: TRBJ2-1; D: -; size: -
DNA: TGCGCCAGCAGCCAAGAAGGGGTCTTAGCAGGGTGGGGCTACACCTTC; CDR3: CASSQEGVLAGWGYTF; V: TRBV4-1; J: TRBJ1-2; D: -; size: few
DNA: TGTGCCAGCTTTCCCTTCCTGGGGAACACTGAAGCTTTCTTT; CDR3: CASFPFLGNTEAFF; V: TRBV28; J: TRBJ1-1; D: -; size: -
DNA: TGTGCCAGCAGCGTGAGGGGGAGTGTCAACAATGAGCAGTTCTTC; CDR3: CASSVRGSVNNEQFF; V: TRBV7-9; J: TRBJ2-1; D: -; size: -
DNA: TGTGCCAGCAGCCAAGATGTAGCCATGTACAATGAGCAGTTCTTC; CDR3: CASSQDVAMYNEQFF; V: TRBV14; J: TRBJ2-1; D: -; size: -
DNA: TGTGCCAGCTCAACGGGACAGAACACTGAAGCTTTCTTT; CDR3: CASSTGQNTEAFF; V: TRBV18; J: TRBJ1-1; D: -; size: many
DNA: TGTGCCATCAGTGGGGCCCCGACTAGCGCGAGCTCCTACGAGCAGTACTTC; CDR3: CAISGAPTSASSYEQYF; V: TRBV10-3; J: TRBJ2-7; D: TRBD2; size: few
DNA: TGCGCCAGCAGCTCCAGGACAGGGTATGGAGGGCAGTTCTTC; CDR3: CASSSRTGYGGQFF; V: TRBV5-1; J: TRBJ2-1; D: TRBD1; size: -
DNA: TGCAGTGCTAGAGATCAAACAGGGGGCCCCTATGGCTACACCTTC; CDR3: CSARDQTGGPYGYTF; V: TRBV20-1; J: TRBJ1-2; D: TRBD1; size: many
DNA: TGTGCCAGCAGCCAAGATCTTTTCTTTCGCAATGAGCAGTTCTTC; CDR3: CASSQDLFFRNEQFF; V: TRBV3-1; J: TRBJ2-1; D: -; size: -
DNA: TGCAGCGTTCGGGTGGGGGCGGTAACGGCCCAGTACTTC; CDR3: CSVRVGAVTAQYF; V: TRBV29-1; J: TRBJ2-5; D: -; size: -
DNA: TGTGCCAGCAGCTTAGTCGGGGGGTGGTCCCAGTACTTC; CDR3: CASSLVGGWSQYF; V: TRBV11-2; J: TRBJ2-5; D: TRBD2; size: -
DNA: TGCGCCAGCAGAGGGGGGAATCTAGCGGGATTCGGATACAATGAGCAGTTCTTC; CDR3: CASRGGNLAGFGYNEQFF; V: TRBV4-1; J: TRBJ2-1; D: TRBD2; size: few
DNA: TGCGCCAGCAGCTCGGCGGACAGGAGCGGGGGCACCGGGGAGCTGTTTTTT; CDR3: CASSSADRSGGTGELFF; V: TRBV5-1; J: TRBJ2-2; D: -; size: -
DNA: TGCAGTGCTAGTCTCGCTAGCGGGAGCGACGAGCAGTACTTC; CDR3: CSASLASGSDEQYF; V: TRBV20-1; J: TRBJ2-7; D: TRBD2; size: few
DNA: TGTGCCATCAGTGAGCGGAGGGGCCTTGAATACGAGCAGTACTTC; CDR3: CAISERRGLEYEQYF; V: TRBV10-3; J: TRBJ2-7; D: -; size: -
DNA: TGCAGTGCTAGCGGTTTAACGGGAAACACAGATACGCAGTATTTT; CDR3: CSASGLTGNTDTQYF; V: TRBV20-1; J: TRBJ2-3; D: -; size: -
DNA: TGTGCCAGCAGCCCCGCCCGGCAGGGGGGCTACGAGCAGTACTTC; CDR3: CASSPARQGGYEQYF; V: TRBV5-5; J: TRBJ2-7; D: -; size: -
DNA: TGTGCCAGCAGTTTTGCGGGAGTTGGGGCCAACGTCCTGACTTTC; CDR3: CASSFAGVGANVLTF; V: TRBV6-2/TRBV6-3; J: TRBJ2-6; D: TRBD2; size: -
DNA: TGTGCCAGCAGTAGGGGACAGGGCGAGCAGTACTTC; CDR3: CASSRGQGEQYF; V: TRBV6-5; J: TRBJ2-7; D: TRBD1; size: -
DNA: TGTGCCAGCAGTTGGATACAGGGGGCGAATGGGGCCAACGTCCTGACTTTC; CDR3: CASSWIQGANGANVLTF; V: TRBV6-5; J: TRBJ2-6; D: TRBD1; size: once
DNA: TGCGCCAGCAGCTCCGGGCCCCCCTCGGGGGAGCAGTACTTC; CDR3: CASSSGPPSGEQYF; V: TRBV5-1; J: TRBJ2-7; D: -; size: -
DNA: TGTGCCAGCAGCCAATCGGGGACTAGCGGGGACTACGAGCAGTACTTC; CDR3: CASSQSGTSGDYEQYF; V: TRBV4-2; J: TRBJ2-7; D: TRBD2; size: -
DNA: TGTGCCAGCAGCGTAGTAACCGGGCGTACGCAGTATTTT; CDR3: CASSVVTGRTQYF; V: TRBV9; J: TRBJ2-3; D: -; size: -
DNA: TGCGCCAGCAGCTTGGGGCTAGCGACGGGCGGGGAGCTGTTTTTT; CDR3: CASSLGLATGGELFF; V: TRBV5-1; J: TRBJ2-2; D: -; size: few
DNA: TGCAGTGCTAGAGATTATGTCCTAGCGGCCTACGAGCAGTACTTC; CDR3: CSARDYVLAAYEQYF; V: TRBV20-1; J: TRBJ2-7; D: TRBD2; size: few
DNA: TGTGCCAGCAGCTCCCTTTCGGACATTCAGTACTTC; CDR3: CASSSLSDIQYF; V: TRBV7-9; J: TRBJ2-4; D: -; size: -
DNA: TGTGCCACCAGCACCTCCATGCTGGGCATGGGGCAGTTCTTC; CDR3: CATSTSMLGMGQFF; V: TRBV15; J: TRBJ2-1; D: -; size: -
DNA: TGTGCCAGCAGTACCCCCGGGGACTACGAGCAGTACTTC; CDR3: CASSTPGDYEQYF; V: TRBV28; J: TRBJ2-7; D: -; size: few
DNA: TGTGCCACCAGCAGAGAAGACAGAAGCTCTGGAAACACCATATATTTT; CDR3: CATSREDRSSGNTIYF; V: TRBV15; J: TRBJ1-3; D: -; size: -
DNA: TGTGCCAGCAGTTTACGAGGGACTAGCGGGAGTAAGTACGAGCAGTACTTC; CDR3: CASSLRGTSGSKYEQYF; V: TRBV27; J: TRBJ2-7; D: TRBD2; size: -
DNA: TGCAGTGGCTGGCTAACCTACAATGAGCAGTTCTTC; CDR3: CSGWLTYNEQFF; V: TRBV20-1; J: TRBJ2-1; D: -; size: few
DNA: TGTGCCATCAGCTTGGGGGACAGGGTCAACGAGCAGTACTTC; CDR3: CAISLGDRVNEQYF; V: TRBV10-3; J: TRBJ2-7; D: TRBD1; size: -
DNA: TGTGCCAGCAGCTTTGGGCCCCAGGAAAGGGGCGCGCAGTACTTC; CDR3: CASSFGPQERGAQYF; V: TRBV5-5; J: TRBJ2-7; D: -; size: -
DNA: TGTGCCACCAGTGGAACTAGCGGGCGGAATGAGCATTTCTTC; CDR3: CATSGTSGRNEHFF; V: TRBV24-1; J: TRBJ2-1; D: TRBD2; size: -
DNA: TGTGCCAGCAGCAAAAGAAGGGGACTAGCGGGTGGCTCCTACAATGAGCAGTTCTTC; CDR3: CASSKRRGLAGGSYNEQFF; V: TRBV11-1; J: TRBJ2-1; D: TRBD2; size: -
DNA: TGTGCCAGCAGCCAAGATCGGAAACTAGCGGGAGCGTACCAAGAGACCCAGTACTTC; CDR3: CASSQDRKLAGAYQETQYF; V: TRBV3-1; J: TRBJ2-5; D: TRBD2; size: -
DNA: TGCGCCAGCAGCCAAGTGGTACTGGGCTTCCCCCTCCACTTT; CDR3: CASSQVVLGFPLHF; V: TRBV4-1; J: TRBJ1-6; D: -; size: -
DNA: TGCAGTGCTAGTGAGGTACATGAGCAGTTCTTC; CDR3: CSASEVHEQFF; V: TRBV20-1; J: TRBJ2-1; D: -; size: -
DNA: TGTGCCAGCAGTTTAAGAAGTTGGTACAGGGACTACGAGCAGTACTTC; CDR3: CASSLRSWYRDYEQYF; V: TRBV28; J: TRBJ2-7; D: -; size: once